This T cell receptor (beta chain) is from a study of T cell repertoires in ileal Crohn's disease (dated by TCRdb to about 2019). Background for the entire study: Median disease duration was around 8 years, and around a third of patients were identified as active smokers at the time of surgery. All patients had surgery for a complication: stricturing disease in around 60% and penetrating disease in about 40%. Roughly half of the patients were given postoperative therapy, with around 11 receiving thiopurines and 15 to 20 receiving anti-TNF agents. TCR repertoire analysis was done in about 59 Crohn's disease patients from a prospective multicentre cohort. The study was conducted in parallel with a multicentre cohort that was designed to identify predictors of early endoscopic recurrence following ileocolonic resection. A Rutgeerts score above i0 was used to define endoscopic postoperative recurrence. The study sequenced 170 or so mucosal samples from 57 patients, taken at several locations on the surgical specimen and at postoperative endoscopy.

Of note for this clone: Its antigen is not yet known. No base quality information exists; no much larger clone differs at one position.

About 500 nanograms of biopsy DNA per sample were submitted for commercial TCRB immunosequencing. Adaptive Biotechnology amplified the CDR3 regions from genomic DNA with a two-step multiplex PCR designed to control amplification bias. Primers covering every V and J gene segment were used in the first PCR, while barcodes and Illumina adapters were added in the second PCR. CDR3 libraries were sequenced using an Illumina instrument. For the original study's pipeline: Vendor-provided pipelines were combined with custom analysis of raw data in R/Bioconductor under R version 3.3.0. Clonality, which ranges from 0 to 1, was calculated as the inverse of the normalised Shannon entropy across all productive clones. High-frequency clones were defined as the repertoire share of the top 100 clones, retaining only clones passing a 95% confidence test. Repertoire diversity was measured with the Simpson index, and overlap between samples was measured with the Morisita-Horn index. TCRdb obtained this table from immuneACCESS and retained in-frame rearrangements with V and J assigned. These tables miss some clones; where compared with another copy, unresolved V genes account for less than half of the shortfall, and the remainder is unexplained. V and J calls and clone size are copied from that table; D and trimming were computed from the DNA. This sample has some 17,000 clones in its table, and 88% of those were observed once. 5.5% to 7% of the sample is taken by the ten largest.

Adults with ileal or ileocolonic Crohn's disease for whom ileocolonic resection was indicated were considered eligible. Whole ileal mucosal biopsies were kept frozen at -80 degrees C prior to DNA extraction. A TRizol-based method was used to extract genomic DNA from the frozen whole biopsies, and the DNA was quantified with a NanoDrop 2000 spectrophotometer. Here is what the overall study found, with its caveats: Compared with CD4 T cells, sorted CD8 T cells held more high-frequency clones, which suggests that the mucosal expansions were mostly CD8. Compared with non-smokers, patients who were active smokers at surgery showed a significantly higher proportion of clonal expansions (roughly 24% vs 19%, p=0.02). Mucosal CD4 and CD8 T cells were sorted and sequenced only in a subgroup of patients, whose size was not stated. Higher percentages of high-frequency clones at the time of surgery were linked to endoscopic recurrence, and every patient with clonality above 26.8% (18/57) had recurrence.

The germline V gene yields MDHEN for CDR1 and SYDVKM for CDR2. Spanning cysteine to phenylalanine, the CDR3 consists of 17 amino acids. Kept here is only the CDR3 DNA, which spans 51 bases and is read in frame from base 1. V loses 4 bases of germline sequence and J loses 6 bases, and the interval between the two ends is 22 bases. This clonotype originated in an adult with Crohn's disease. Sample: ileal tissue. Recombination connected TRBV28 to TRBJ2-1; the D gene is perhaps TRBD2, on 5 matching bases. Here the CDR3 is given as CASSSLVSRTATNEQFF. The DNA sequence is given as TGTGCCAGCAGTTCACTAGTTTCCCGAACCGCAACCAATGAGCAGTTCTTC.